The 18 T cell receptor beta chains listed next were all sequenced from one sample in a study of OX40 agonist ivuxolimab in advanced cancers. Repertoires were generated with immunoSEQ multiplex PCR, while TCRdb's copy carries only in-frame clones and drops some. The sample shows approximately 82,000 clones, approximately 92% of them seen only once. Material: CD4+ or CD8+ T cells sorted from blood, obtained in a trial of the OX40 agonist ivuxolimab. These receptors were obtained from an adult with an advanced solid tumor such as melanoma, head and neck, liver or kidney cancer.

The genes are TRBV7-6 and TRBJ2-1; D gene unclear. V lost 1 base and J 0 bases, leaving 4 bases between the germline ends. Germline CDR1 reads SGHVS; CDR2 reads FNYEAQ. The CDR3 contains 14 residues. CDR3 sequence: CASSLESSYNEQFF. CDR3 DNA sequence: TGTGCCAGCAGCTTAGAGAGCTCCTACAATGAGCAGTTCTTC. Together with reference TRBV7-6 and TRBJ2-1, the CDR3 gives the full variable domain: GAGVSQSPRYKVTKRGQDVALRCDPISGHVSLYWYRQALGQGPEFLTYFNYEAQQDKSGLPNDRFSAERPEGSISTLTIQRTEQRDSAMYRCASSLESSYNEQFFGPGTRLTVL.

The rearrangement uses TRBV5-4 and TRBJ2-1; maybe TRBD2 (7 bases). The CDR3 spans 12 residues. V lost 6 bases to trimming and J lost 9 bases, with 13 bases between them. Germline V gene lookup returns CDR1 SGHNT and CDR2 YYREEE (reference sequence). This CDR3 reads CASTQRGGEQFF. CDR3 DNA: TGTGCCAGCACGCAAAGGGGGGGTGAGCAGTTCTTC.

This rearrangement joins TRBV6-1 to TRBJ2-6; 8 nucleotides agree with TRBD1. The CDR3 runs to 15 residues. The germline CDR1 and CDR2 sequences are MNHNS and SASEGT. J was trimmed by 2 bases and V by 7 bases; bases with no gene match: 4. The DNA of the CDR3 is TGTGCCAGCAACTCACAGGGGGCTGGGGCCAACGTCCTGACTTTC. Encoded protein: CASNSQGAGANVLTF.

The V and J genes are TRBV5-1 and TRBJ1-2; D perhaps matches TRBD1 (6 bases). The CDR3 runs to 16 residues. From germline, CDR1 is SGHRS and CDR2 YFSETQ. V was trimmed by 4 bases and J by 7 bases, leaving 23 bases between them. The CDR3 coding sequence is TGCGCCAGCAGCCCAAATACCGTCAGGGGACGCTTTGGCTACACCTTC. It encodes CASSPNTVRGRFGYTF. The variable domain in full, with the rest retrieved from reference TRBV5-1 and TRBJ1-2, is KAGVTQTPRYLIKTRGQQVTLSCSPISGHRSVSWYQQTPGQGLQFLFEYFSETQRNKGNFPGRFSGRQFSNSRSEMNVSTLELGDSALYLCASSPNTVRGRFGYTFGSGTRLTVV.

The chain recombines TRBV29-1 with TRBJ2-5; tentatively, D is TRBD2 (7 bases). Trimming stripped 7 bases from V and 4 bases from J, with 13 bases between. This CDR3 comprises 12 residues. Germline loops: CDR1 SQVTM, CDR2 ANQGSEA. The CDR3 coding sequence is TGCAGCGCCGGAGGGGGGGCAGAGACCCAGTACTTC. Translation gives CSAGGGAETQYF.

The rearrangement uses TRBV2 and TRBJ2-5; TRBD2 agrees at 12 bases. The tail of the sequence fits TRBJ2-7 better, so the J call may be wrong. In germline, CDR1 is SNHLY, CDR2 FYNNEI. The CDR3 has 15 amino acids. CDR3 loop: CASSETSGSSYEQYF. CDR3 nucleotides: TGTGCCAGCAGTGAGACTAGCGGGAGTTCCTACGAGCAGTACTTC.

The chain recombines TRBV18 with TRBJ2-3; D call uncertain. The CDR3 consists of 14 residues. The germline V gene encodes CDR1 KGHSH and CDR2 LQKENI. The V end was cut by 3 bases, the J end by 0 bases, with 7 bases between. CDR3 in amino acids: CASSPRRSTDTQYF. In DNA form, the CDR3 reads TGTGCCAGCTCACCTCGGCGAAGCACAGATACGCAGTATTTT.

The CDR3 loop reads CASSGGLTGGDGYTF. CDR3 coding DNA: TGTGCCAGCAGCGGGGGACTGACAGGGGGAGATGGCTACACCTTC. The chain joins TRBV9 to TRBJ1-2; 9 nucleotides align to TRBD1. The V gene end was trimmed by 3 bases and the J gene end by 6 bases; junction bases not matched to a gene: 9. The CDR3 consists of 15 residues. From germline, CDR1 is SGDLS and CDR2 YYNGEE.

The CDR3 DNA sequence: TGTGCCAGTAGCCTACCCGGCACAGGGACAGTTTATGGCTACACCTTC. Protein: CASSLPGTGTVYGYTF. The J gene is TRBJ1-2, the V gene TRBV19; 7 bases fit TRBD1. This CDR3 is built from 16 residues. The germline V gene has CDR1 LNHDA and CDR2 SQIVND (reference sequence). The V gene end was trimmed by 6 bases and the J gene end by 5 bases; junction bases not matched to a gene: 15.

V is TRBV6-5 and J is TRBJ2-1; 9 bases map to TRBD2. Losses at the gene ends were 5 bases for V and 4 bases for J; bases not matched to a gene: 3. This CDR3 has 14 residues. Germline loops: CDR1 MNHEY, CDR2 SVGAGI. The CDR3 DNA sequence: TGTGCCAGCAGTCGGACTAGCGTGTACAATGAGCAGTTCTTC. Residues: CASSRTSVYNEQFF.

This chain joins TRBV7-9 and TRBJ2-1; TRBD1 matches 8 bases. CDR3 length: 15 residues. The germline CDR1 and CDR2 sequences are SEHNR and FQNEAQ (reference sequence). The V segment lost 4 bases and the J segment 8 bases; nucleotides outside the gene matches: 10. Here the CDR3 reads CASSSGQGLIDEQFF. The DNA for the CDR3 is TGTGCCAGCAGCTCCGGACAGGGTTTGATTGATGAGCAGTTCTTC.

This clone has just one count. The rearrangement links TRBV7-6 to TRBJ2-2; 9 bases are a match to TRBD1. Germline CDR1 is SGHVS and CDR2 is FNYEAQ. The V gene end was trimmed by 4 bases and the J gene end by 2 bases; junction bases not matched to a gene: 2. The CDR3 has 15 amino acids. CDR3 bases: TGTGCCAGCAGCTCGACAGGGGGAAACACCGGGGAGCTGTTTTTT. Amino acids: CASSSTGGNTGELFF.

For the CDR3, the DNA is TGTGCCAGCAGGGGACTACCGATATACAATGAGCAGTTCTTC. Protein product: CASRGLPIYNEQFF. V is TRBV6-1 and J is TRBJ2-1; 7 bases agree with TRBD2. This CDR3 contains 14 residues. Germline CDR1 is MNHNS and CDR2 is SASEGT. V trimming: 6 bases; J trimming: 4 bases; junction bases outside the gene matches: 6.

The rearrangement joins TRBV5-1 to TRBJ1-2, with 7 bases identical to TRBD1. The trim removed 3 bases at V and 4 bases at J, leaving 9 bases unmatched. CDR3 length: 15 residues. Germline V gene lookup returns CDR1 SGHRS and CDR2 YFSETQ. CDR3 amino acids: CASSSPGAGGYGYTF. The CDR3 nucleotides are TGCGCCAGCAGCTCCCCTGGGGCAGGGGGCTATGGCTACACCTTC.

About this clone: The junction and the germline gene differ at one end; a read error may be behind it. The CDR3 region is CASSGGQDYGQYF. In nucleotides, the CDR3 is TGTGCCAGCAGTGGAGGACAGGACTACGGGCAGTACTTC. The chain has TRBV6-1 and TRBJ2-7; perhaps TRBD1 as D (7 bases). Germline CDR1 MNHNS, CDR2 SASEGT. The CDR3 is 13 residues long.

V usage is TRBV27 and J usage is TRBJ1-5; D is uncertain. Trimming cost V 2 bases and J 4 bases, with 6 bases left between them. The CDR3 spans 13 residues. The germline CDR1 and CDR2 sequences are MNHEY and SMNVEV (reference sequence). The CDR3 DNA follows: TGTGCCAGCAGTTTAGTAGGTAATCAGCCCCAGCATTTT. This encodes CASSLVGNQPQHF.

This chain connects TRBV7-3 to TRBJ2-3; no clear D gene. V shed 8 bases and J shed 0 bases, with 6 bases lying between them. CDR1 is SGHTA, CDR2 FQGTGA, per germline. The CDR3 has 12 residues. DNA for the CDR3: TGTGCCAGCGGCACTAGCACAGATACGCAGTATTTT. It is translated as CASGTSTDTQYF.

The chain combines TRBV4-1 with TRBJ1-4; D remains ambiguous. The V end was cut by 0 bases, the J end by 7 bases, with 12 bases between. This CDR3 comprises 15 residues. CDR1 and CDR2 from the germline V gene are MGHRA and YSYEKL. Written as DNA, the CDR3 is TGCGCCAGCAGCCAAGACGTACGGCAAAGTGAAAAACTGTTTTTT. Residues: CASSQDVRQSEKLFF.